This T cell receptor (beta chain) stems from a study of cytomegalovirus exposure and HLA in healthy donors. Findings of the study overall: By HLA locus, TCR association rates varied in a later analysis, with DRB1 showing the most and HLA-C the fewest. Later genetic work tied a missense DCLRE1C variant to beta-chain V and J trimming. A prior analysis recorded that most TCR beta V segments were productive about 87% or about 30% of the time. Most sequenced TCRs were rare (though some public TCRs occurred in many donors).

Notes on this clone: Its specificity is unknown.

From germline, CDR1 is SGHAT and CDR2 FQNNGV. V was pared by 4 bases and J by 2 bases, with 14 bases of the junction left unmatched. CDR3 length equals 18 residues. The PCR contained 60 Vbeta and 13 Jbeta primers. Method: immunoSEQ multiplex PCR; TCRdb's copy keeps in-frame clones and lacks some. This sample carries 95,000 or so clones, approximately 80% of them seen once, and the ten largest clones take around 4.2%. The chain recombines TRBV11-2 with TRBJ2-5; 9 bases align to TRBD1. Sequencing was done on a sample of PBMCs. The source of this sequence is a woman aged 65 to 85 in good health and CMV-seropositive. The DNA of the CDR3 is TGTGCCAGCAGCTCCGGCTCGGCCGGGACAGGGCTTCAAGAGACCCAGTACTTC. Translating it yields CASSSGSAGTGLQETQYF.